This note documents a single T cell receptor beta chain sequence. Its antigen is still unknown. This CDR3 contains 10 residues. The germline gives CDR1 SNHLY, CDR2 FYNNEI. The V end lost 4 bases, the J end lost 7 bases, and 5 bases lay between the germline ends. This sample was included in a study of T-cell reconstitution after alpha-beta-depleted transplantation in children. Study findings and constraints: In patients about two months after transplant, alpha-beta T cells reportedly arose from several hundred expanded graft clones.

Unique molecular identifiers were incorporated into the prepared TCRbeta library. TCRdb independently ran MiXCR on the PCR reads; one entry per CDR3 protein. This table has 40,000 to 55,000 distinct CDR3 sequences, nearly 9.5% appearing once. Material: PBMCs, mostly from graft donor cells, obtained 60 days after TCRalphabeta/CD19-depleted stem cell transplant. The V call is TRBV2, the J call TRBJ2-7; D is unresolved. The sequence was obtained from a male patient between 2 and 10 years old who had a stem cell transplant for chronic granulomatous disease, so the T cells may come from the graft donor. CDR3 region: CASSVVEQYF. Here the CDR3 DNA reads TGTGCCAGCAGTGTCGTGGAGCAGTACTTC.